The 14 T cell receptor beta chains in this list originate from one sample, sequenced in a study of blood T cell repertoires in COVID-19. The protocol was immunoSEQ multiplex PCR, while the TCRdb copy is restricted to in-frame clones and leaves out a portion. The repertoire includes some 240,000 clones, roughly nine tenths of them detected once, and about 4.6% sits in the top ten. The source material was peripheral blood. The receptors stem from a woman aged 40 to 50 who had recovered from COVID-19.

The J gene is TRBJ2-1, the V gene TRBV28; 8 positions match TRBD1. The V gene end was trimmed by 5 bases and the J gene end by 6 bases; junction bases not matched to a gene: 3. CDR1 is MDHEN and CDR2 is SYDVKM in the germline V gene. The CDR3 runs 13 residues. This chain's CDR3 is CASSGGQGNEQFF. As DNA, the CDR3 is TGTGCCAGCAGTGGTGGACAGGGCAATGAGCAGTTCTTC.

The count of this clone is one. The CDR3 reads CASSFGGGYEQYV. Written as DNA, the CDR3 is TGTGCCAGCAGTTTTGGGGGGGGCTACGAGCAGTACGTC. This sequence joins TRBV27 and TRBJ2-7, with 7 bases aligning to TRBD2. This CDR3 is built from 13 residues. The V segment lost 3 bases and the J segment 3 bases; nucleotides outside the gene matches: 2. Germline V gene data show CDR1 as MNHEY and CDR2 as SMNVEV (reference sequence).

The gene calls are TRBV5-1 and TRBJ1-3; maybe TRBD1 (6 bases). This CDR3 comprises 15 residues. Trimming took off 0 bases at V and 3 bases at J, with 10 bases between the two ends. Germline V gene data show CDR1 as SGHRS and CDR2 as YFSETQ. CDR3 residues: CASSLGQVHGNTIYF. DNA for the CDR3: TGCGCCAGCAGCTTGGGACAGGTCCATGGAAACACCATATATTTT.

The gene calls are TRBV6-1 and TRBJ2-7; 13 bases are a match to TRBD2. Germline loops: CDR1 MNHNS, CDR2 SASEGT. With 0 bases clipped from V and 1 base from J, the junction kept 3 bases outside the gene matches. The CDR3 is 17 amino acids. The CDR3 reads CASSEALLAGGSYEQYF. CDR3 in DNA: TGTGCCAGCAGTGAAGCTTTACTAGCGGGGGGGTCCTACGAGCAGTACTTC.

The V call is TRBV11-2, the J call TRBJ1-1, with D unresolved. Trimming pared 1 base from V and 0 bases from J, leaving 6 bases between. From germline, CDR1 is SGHAT and CDR2 FQNNGV. This CDR3 spans 14 amino acids. The CDR3 reads CASSLALVNTEAFF. The DNA for the CDR3 is TGTGCCAGCAGCTTAGCACTAGTGAACACTGAAGCTTTCTTT.

The chain recombines TRBV27 with TRBJ1-4, with 9 nucleotides matching TRBD1. The CDR3 runs to 14 residues. Germline V gives CDR1 MNHEY, CDR2 SMNVEV (reference sequence). The V gene end was trimmed by 2 bases and the J gene end by 7 bases; junction bases not matched to a gene: 2. CDR3 in DNA: TGTGCCAGCAGTTTAGGACAGGGGAGTGAAAAACTGTTTTTT. Translation gives CASSLGQGSEKLFF.

The gene calls are TRBV19 and TRBJ1-5; 8 bases map to TRBD1. The CDR3 spans 14 residues. Germline CDR1 LNHDA, CDR2 SQIVND (reference sequence). V lost 10 bases to trimming and J lost 6 bases; unmatched junction nucleotides: 11. The CDR3 region is CATEYGQGFQPQHF. The CDR3 DNA is TGTGCCACCGAATACGGACAGGGTTTTCAGCCCCAGCATTTT.

This clone has just one count. The chain has TRBV6-5 and TRBJ1-1; no firm D call. Trimming shortened V by 5 bases and J by 0 bases, and 7 bases separated the two germline ends. The CDR3 runs to 13 residues. Germline CDR1 and CDR2: MNHEY and SVGAGI. This chain's CDR3 is CASSLLLNTEAFF. For the CDR3, the DNA is TGTGCCAGCAGTCTTCTCCTGAACACTGAAGCTTTCTTT.

As to this clone: At one of its ends the junction is not consistent with the germline gene, which may arise from a read error. The chain has TRBV3-1 (or the pseudogene TRBV3-2) and TRBJ1-4; D gene uncertain. The CDR3 length is 14 residues. Germline assignment: CDR1 LGHDT and CDR2 YNNKEL (reference sequence). The CDR3 is CASSPVVSKEKLFF. For the CDR3, the DNA is TGTGCCAGCAGCCCGGTAGTGTCTAAGGAAAAACTGTTTTTT.

This chain uses TRBV15 with TRBJ2-1; 13 nucleotides agree with TRBD2. V trimming: 7 bases; J trimming: 10 bases; junction bases outside the gene matches: 19. Germline CDR1 reads LNHNV; CDR2 reads YYDKDF (reference sequence). The CDR3 length is 18 residues. The CDR3 nucleotides read TGTGCCACCACCCTAATCCCCGGTGGACTAGCGGGAGTGCGGGAGCAGTTCTTC. This gives the protein CATTLIPGGLAGVREQFF.

The chain recombines TRBV7-9 with TRBJ2-1; D call uncertain. V gave up 1 base and J gave up 3 bases, with 7 bases separating them. Per the germline V gene, CDR1 is SEHNR and CDR2 is FQNEAQ (reference sequence). This CDR3 comprises 14 residues. CDR3 nucleotides: TGTGCCAGCAGCTTAGTCGGAGACTACAATGAGCAGTTCTTC. Residues: CASSLVGDYNEQFF.

The chain carries TRBV30 and TRBJ2-1; 13 bases fit TRBD2. The CDR3 covers 18 residues. The V segment lost 4 bases and the J segment 6 bases; nucleotides outside the gene matches: 15. CDR1 GTSNPN and CDR2 SVGIG come from the germline V gene (reference sequence). The CDR3: CAWTRGFGLAGVFNEQFF. CDR3 DNA sequence: TGTGCCTGGACGAGGGGTTTCGGACTAGCGGGAGTATTCAATGAGCAGTTCTTC.

The V call is TRBV2, the J call TRBJ2-5, with D possibly TRBD1 on 6 matching bases. The CDR3 is made up of 14 amino acids. Trimming shortened V by 6 bases and J by 1 base, and 12 bases separated the two germline ends. From germline, CDR1 is SNHLY and CDR2 FYNNEI. The CDR3 is CASSPTGIQETQYF. CDR3 nucleotide sequence: TGTGCCAGCAGCCCAACAGGGATCCAAGAGACCCAGTACTTC.

The chain links TRBV19 to TRBJ1-1, with 9 bases aligning to TRBD1. V trimming: 5 bases; J trimming: 5 bases; junction bases outside the gene matches: 12. In germline, CDR1 is LNHDA, CDR2 SQIVND (reference sequence). CDR3 length: 16 amino acids. The CDR3 reads CASSPGTGTGRTEAFF. CDR3 DNA: TGTGCCAGTAGTCCAGGAACCGGGACAGGGAGGACTGAAGCTTTCTTT.